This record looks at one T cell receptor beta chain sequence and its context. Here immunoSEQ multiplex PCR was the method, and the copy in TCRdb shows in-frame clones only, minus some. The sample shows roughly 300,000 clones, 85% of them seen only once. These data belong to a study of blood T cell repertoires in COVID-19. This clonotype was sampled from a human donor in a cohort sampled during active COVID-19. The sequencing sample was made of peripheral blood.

In DNA form, the CDR3 reads TGTGCCAGCAGCCAAAACTTGAGGACTGAAGCTTTCTTT. This sequence encodes CASSQNLRTEAFF. J is TRBJ1-1 and V is TRBV14; D gene uncertain. Germline CDR1 reads SGHDN; CDR2 reads FVKESK. Trimming shortened V by 2 bases and J by 5 bases, and 9 bases separated the two germline ends. The CDR3 runs 13 residues.